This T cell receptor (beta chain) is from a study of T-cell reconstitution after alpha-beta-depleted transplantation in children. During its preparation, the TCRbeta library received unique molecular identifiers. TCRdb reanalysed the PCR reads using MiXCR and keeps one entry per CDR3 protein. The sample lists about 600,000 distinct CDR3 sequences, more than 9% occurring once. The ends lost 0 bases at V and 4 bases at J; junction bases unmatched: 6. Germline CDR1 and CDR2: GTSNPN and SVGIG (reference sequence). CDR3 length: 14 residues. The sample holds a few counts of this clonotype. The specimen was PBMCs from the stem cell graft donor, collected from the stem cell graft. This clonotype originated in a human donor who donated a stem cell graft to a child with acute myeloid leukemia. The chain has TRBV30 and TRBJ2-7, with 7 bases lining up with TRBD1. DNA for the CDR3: TGTGCCTGGAGTGTAAGGGACAGCCTATACGAGCAGTACTTC. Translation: CAWSVRDSLYEQYF.